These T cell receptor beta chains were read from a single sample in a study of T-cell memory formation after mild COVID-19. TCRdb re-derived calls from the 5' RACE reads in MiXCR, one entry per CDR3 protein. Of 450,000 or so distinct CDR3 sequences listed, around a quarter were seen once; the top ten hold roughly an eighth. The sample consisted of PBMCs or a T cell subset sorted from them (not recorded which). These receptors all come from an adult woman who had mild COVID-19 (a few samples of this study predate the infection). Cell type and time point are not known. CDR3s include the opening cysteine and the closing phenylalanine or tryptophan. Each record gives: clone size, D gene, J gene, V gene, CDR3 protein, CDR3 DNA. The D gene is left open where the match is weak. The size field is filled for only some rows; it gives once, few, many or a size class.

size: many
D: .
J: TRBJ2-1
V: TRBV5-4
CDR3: CASSGTVYNEQFF
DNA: TGTGCCAGCAGCGGAACAGTTTACAATGAGCAGTTCTTC

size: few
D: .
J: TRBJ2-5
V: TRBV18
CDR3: CASSPNGETQYF
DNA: TGTGCCAGCTCACCAAATGGAGAGACCCAGTACTTC

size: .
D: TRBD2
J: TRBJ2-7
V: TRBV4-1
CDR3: CASSQEGLALYEQYF
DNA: TGCGCCAGCAGCCAAGAGGGACTAGCGCTCTACGAGCAGTACTTC

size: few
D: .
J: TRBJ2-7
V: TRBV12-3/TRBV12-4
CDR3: CASRLGGKAYEQYF
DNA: TGTGCCAGCAGACTAGGCGGGAAAGCCTACGAGCAGTACTTC

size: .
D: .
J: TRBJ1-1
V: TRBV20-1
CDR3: CSARVGLGTEAFF
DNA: TGCAGTGCTAGAGTAGGGTTAGGCACTGAAGCTTTCTTT

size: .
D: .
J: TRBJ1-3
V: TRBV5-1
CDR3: CASSLAGPTDTIYF
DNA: TGCGCCAGCAGCTTGGCCGGCCCGACGGACACCATATATTTT

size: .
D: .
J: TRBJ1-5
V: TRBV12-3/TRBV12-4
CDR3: CASSLAQNQPQHF
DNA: TGTGCCAGCAGTTTAGCGCAGAATCAGCCCCAGCATTTT

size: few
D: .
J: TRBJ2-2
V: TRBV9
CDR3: CASSVNGELFF
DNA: TGTGCCAGCAGCGTCAACGGGGAGCTGTTTTTT

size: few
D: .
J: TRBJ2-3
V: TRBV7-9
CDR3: CASSLAGAGTPTDTQYF
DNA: TGTGCCAGCAGCTTAGCCGGGGCAGGGACACCCACAGATACGCAGTATTTT

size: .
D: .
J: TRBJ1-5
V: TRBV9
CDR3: CASSVGLGNQPQHF
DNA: TGTGCCAGCAGCGTGGGGTTAGGAAATCAGCCCCAGCATTTT

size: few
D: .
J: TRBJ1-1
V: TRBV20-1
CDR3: CSRRWGDTEAFF
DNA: TGCAGTAGACGGTGGGGCGACACTGAAGCTTTCTTT

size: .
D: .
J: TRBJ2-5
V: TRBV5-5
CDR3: CASSLRDVQETQYF
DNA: TGTGCCAGCAGCCTACGGGACGTCCAAGAGACCCAGTACTTC

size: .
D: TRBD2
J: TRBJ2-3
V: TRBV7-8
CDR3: CASSLEVSGLADPDTQYF
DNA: TGTGCCAGCAGCTTAGAAGTGTCGGGACTAGCTGACCCAGATACGCAGTATTTT

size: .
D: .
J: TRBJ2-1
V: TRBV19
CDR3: CASSPGWLAPNEQFF
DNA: TGTGCCAGTAGTCCAGGGTGGCTAGCGCCAAATGAGCAGTTCTTC

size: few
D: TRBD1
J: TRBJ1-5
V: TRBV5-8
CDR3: CASSLLTGGAYSNQPQHF
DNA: TGTGCCAGCAGCTTATTAACAGGGGGCGCCTATAGCAATCAGCCCCAGCATTTT

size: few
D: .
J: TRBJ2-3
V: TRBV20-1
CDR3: CSDSVASPDTQYF
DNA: TGCAGTGACTCGGTAGCTAGTCCCGATACGCAGTATTTT